The present T cell receptor beta chain was sequenced within a study of Ad26.COV2.S vaccination and SARS-CoV-2 variants. Findings and caveats of the study: Breadth of non-spike TCRs did not differ between vaccinees and placebo recipients. Relative to placebo recipients, vaccine recipients exhibited elevated spike-specific TCR breadth. After vaccination, substantial breadth of spike-specific CD8+ and CD4+ responses was reported.

Clones were read by immunoSEQ multiplex PCR, and TCRdb kept only the in-frame ones, dropping some. This sample yields 180,000 or so clones, of which roughly 85% are seen a single time; 5% to 7% belongs to the top ten. A word on this clone: The antigen remains unidentified.

The receptor's source is a human donor who had recovered from COVID-19. The specimen comprised peripheral blood, sampled after recovery from COVID-19.

DNA of the CDR3: TGTGCCAGCAGTTTCCTGGGACAGATTTATAGCAATCAGCCCCAGCATTTT. This sequence encodes CASSFLGQIYSNQPQHF. This sequence joins TRBV28 and TRBJ1-5, with TRBD1 identical over 7 bases. CDR3 length equals 17 residues. Germline V CDR1 and CDR2: MDHEN, SYDVKM. Germline trimming cut 3 bases from V and 0 bases from J; bases unmatched to any gene: 8.